These T cell receptor beta chains were read from a single sample in a study of T cell clones after liver transplantation. Repertoires were generated with immunoSEQ multiplex PCR, while TCRdb's copy carries only in-frame clones and drops some. Of several thousand clones listed, over 70% are singletons. The material was CD8+ T cells from blood, obtained before liver transplant. These receptors all come from a human donor who received a liver transplant. The CDR3 runs from the conserved cysteine through the conserved F or W. D genes are given only for firm matches. Not every row has a clone size; where given, it reads once, few, many or a size class.

V gene,D gene,clone size,J gene,CDR3 DNA,CDR3 protein
TRBV14,NA,NA,TRBJ2-6,TGTGCCAGCAGCCAAGAGTACTCTGGGGCCAACGTCCTGACTTTC,CASSQEYSGANVLTF
TRBV4-1,NA,NA,TRBJ2-1,TGCGCCAGCAGCCAAATGGTTAATAACAATGAGCAGTTCTTC,CASSQMVNNNEQFF
TRBV4-3,TRBD1,NA,TRBJ2-6,TGCGCCAGCAGACCCGGGACAGGGGACTCTGGGGCCAACGTCCTGACTTTC,CASRPGTGDSGANVLTF
TRBV6-4,NA,NA,TRBJ2-2,TGTGCCAGCAGGTCCCCGGTCACCGGGGAGCTGTTTTTT,CASRSPVTGELFF
TRBV10-2,NA,NA,TRBJ2-7,TGCGCCAGCAGTGGGGGGGACGAGCAGTACTTC,CASSGGDEQYF
TRBV7-3,NA,NA,TRBJ2-5,TGTGCCAGCAGCTTCTCGGGCCAAGAGACCCAGTACTTC,CASSFSGQETQYF
TRBV18,TRBD1,NA,TRBJ2-1,TGTGCCAGCTCACCACAGACAGGGTGGGAGCAGTTCTTC,CASSPQTGWEQFF
TRBV7-8,TRBD2,once,TRBJ2-5,TGTGCCAGCAGCTTTGGTACTAGCGGGAGTTGGGAAGAGACCCAGTACTTC,CASSFGTSGSWEETQYF
TRBV5-1,NA,NA,TRBJ2-3,TGCGCCAGCAGCTACGCACTCAGTACAGATACGCAGTATTTT,CASSYALSTDTQYF
TRBV4-3,NA,few,TRBJ2-7,TGCGCCAGCAGCCAAGATCTCAGGGTTCCCAGAGCGTTACAGTACTTC,CASSQDLRVPRALQYF
TRBV5-5,TRBD1,once,TRBJ2-7,TGTGCCAGCAGCTCTGACAGGGGGCGCTTTTACGAGCAGTACTTC,CASSSDRGRFYEQYF
TRBV27,NA,medium-sized,TRBJ1-6,TGTGCCAGCAGTTTTGCAGAAACCTCACCCCTCCACTTT,CASSFAETSPLHF
TRBV15,NA,NA,TRBJ2-3,TGTGCCACCAGCAGAGGATTAGCTAGCGCAAGCACAGATACGCAGTATTTT,CATSRGLASASTDTQYF
TRBV5-6,NA,NA,TRBJ2-1,TGTGCCAGCAGCTTAGGAGCGGCTTACAATGAGCAGTTCTTC,CASSLGAAYNEQFF
TRBV19,TRBD1,NA,TRBJ1-1,TGTGCCAGTAGTGGCGGAAGGACAGGCTGGCTGACTTTCTTT,CASSGGRTGWLTFF
TRBV4-3,NA,NA,TRBJ2-7,TGCGCCAGCAGCCAAGACGTTAGAGCCTACGAGCAGTACTTC,CASSQDVRAYEQYF
TRBV7-9,NA,medium-sized,TRBJ2-1,TGTGCCAGCAGTAGGTCCTCCTACAATGAGCAGTTCTTC,CASSRSSYNEQFF
TRBV5-4,NA,once,TRBJ2-3,TGTGCCAGCAGCTTGGCCAAGCGGAGCACAGATACGCAGTATTTT,CASSLAKRSTDTQYF
TRBV19,TRBD1,few,TRBJ1-5,TGTGCCAGCAGGGGGGAAACCGGCAATCAGCCCCAGCATTTT,CASRGETGNQPQHF
TRBV9,TRBD1,NA,TRBJ2-5,TGTGCCAGCAGCGAAGGGACAGTGTACCAAGAGACCCAGTACTTC,CASSEGTVYQETQYF
TRBV15,NA,few,TRBJ2-7,TGTGCCACCAGCAGGAAAAAAGACGGAACCTACGAGCAGTACTTC,CATSRKKDGTYEQYF
TRBV19,NA,large,TRBJ2-1,TGTGCCAGTAGTATAGGGGATCCTGTGGGCGAGAAGAGGTCCTACAATGAGCAGTTCTTC,CASSIGDPVGEKRSYNEQFF
TRBV29-1,NA,NA,TRBJ2-7,TGCAGCGTTGAGTTAAGCGGTAGCTCCTACGAGCAGTACTTC,CSVELSGSSYEQYF
TRBV4-2,NA,once,TRBJ2-2,TGTGCCAGCAGCCAAGAAGTTAAGGTGGAGTCCGGGGAGCTGTTTTTT,CASSQEVKVESGELFF
TRBV4-3,TRBD2,NA,TRBJ2-3,TGCGCCAGCAGCCAAGATCGACTAGCGGGGCCAGATACGCAGTATTTT,CASSQDRLAGPDTQYF
TRBV5-5,NA,NA,TRBJ1-5,TGTGCCAGCGGATTAAATTGGGGGGCTGGGCAGCCCCAGCATTTT,CASGLNWGAGQPQHF
TRBV15,TRBD2,NA,TRBJ2-1,TGTGCCACCAGCGATCTAGCGGGAGTAGGCAATGAGCAGTTCTTC,CATSDLAGVGNEQFF
TRBV11-2,NA,NA,TRBJ2-1,TGTGCCAGCAGCTTAGAAGAGGGGGGGCCTTTTATCTATGAGCAGTTCTTC,CASSLEEGGPFIYEQFF
TRBV2,TRBD2,NA,TRBJ2-7,TGTGCCAGCAGTTTGCGGGAGAAAAACTACGAGCAGTACTTC,CASSLREKNYEQYF
TRBV5-6,NA,NA,TRBJ2-7,TGTGCCAGCAGTTACCCGACAGGAAACGAGCAGTACTTC,CASSYPTGNEQYF
TRBV27,TRBD2,NA,TRBJ2-7,TGTGCCAGCGGCGGGACTAGCGGGAGACTCTCCTACGAGCAGTACTTC,CASGGTSGRLSYEQYF
TRBV5-4,NA,NA,TRBJ2-5,TGTGCCAGCAGCTTGCCCAGTTGGGAATTAGAGACCCAGTACTTC,CASSLPSWELETQYF
TRBV2,NA,NA,TRBJ2-6,TGTGCCAGCAGTGAGTTGTCCCAGGCCTCTGGGGCCAACGTCCTGACTTTC,CASSELSQASGANVLTF
TRBV7-9,NA,NA,TRBJ1-1,TGTGCCAGCAGCAATTCAAATGAAGCTTTCTTT,CASSNSNEAFF
TRBV5-4,NA,NA,TRBJ2-5,TGTGCCAGCAGCTTGAGGAGCCTACAAGAGACCCAGTACTTC,CASSLRSLQETQYF
TRBV7-3,TRBD1,once,TRBJ1-1,TGTGCCAGCAGCTTAAACAGGGGGACTGAAGCTTTCTTT,CASSLNRGTEAFF
TRBV7-9,TRBD1,few,TRBJ1-2,TGTGCCAGCACCGACCGGGGGGACAGTAAGGAGTACACCTTC,CASTDRGDSKEYTF
TRBV11-1,NA,NA,TRBJ2-5,TGTGCCAGCAGCAGTAGCCAAGAGACCCAGTACTTC,CASSSSQETQYF
TRBV6-6,TRBD1,NA,TRBJ2-7,TGTGCCAGCGGAGTCGGGACAGGCTACGAGCAGTACTTC,CASGVGTGYEQYF
TRBV4-2,NA,NA,TRBJ2-5,TGTGCCAGCAGCCAAAGCGGCGGGGCGGGGCCGGGGGAGTTAGAGACCCAGTACTTC,CASSQSGGAGPGELETQYF
TRBV7-2,NA,NA,TRBJ2-7,TGTGCCAGCAGCTTAGGCGGCAGTGTCGTCTACGAGCAGTACTTC,CASSLGGSVVYEQYF
TRBV29-1,NA,NA,TRBJ2-6,TGCAGCGTTTTTGATAAAAGCATACAAAGTCGGGCCAACGTCCTGACTTTC,CSVFDKSIQSRANVLTF
TRBV4-2,NA,NA,TRBJ2-1,TGTGCCAGCAGCCAAGTAGAACGGAATGAGCAGTTCTTC,CASSQVERNEQFF
TRBV6-5,NA,NA,TRBJ1-2,TGTGCCAGCAGTCCCCCCATCAAGGGTGGCTACACCTTC,CASSPPIKGGYTF
TRBV4-3,NA,few,TRBJ1-2,TGCGCCAGCAGCCGGGAGGTCTTTGGGAATTTGTATGGCTACACCTTC,CASSREVFGNLYGYTF
TRBV7-9,TRBD1,NA,TRBJ1-1,TGTGCCAGCAGCTTACTGGACAGGGGGCGTGAAGGTTTCTTT,CASSLLDRGREGFF
TRBV6-6,NA,NA,TRBJ1-2,TGTGCCAGCAGTTACTCGGAGGAGAGCTATGGCTACACCTTC,CASSYSEESYGYTF
TRBV4-1,NA,once,TRBJ2-5,TGCGCCAGCAGCCAAGATTTTTTCCGGGGACAAGAGACCCAGTACTTC,CASSQDFFRGQETQYF
TRBV29-1,TRBD1,NA,TRBJ1-2,TGCAGCGTTGATCCAGTTGCCGGGACAGAGAACTATGGCTACACCTTC,CSVDPVAGTENYGYTF
TRBV4-1,NA,once,TRBJ2-1,TGCGCCAGCAGCCAATCCGGGGGACTCTTAACCTACAATGAGCAGTTCTTC,CASSQSGGLLTYNEQFF
TRBV9,NA,NA,TRBJ1-2,TGTGCCAGCAGCCCCCCGGTGGGGTCGGCTGGCTACACCTTC,CASSPPVGSAGYTF
TRBV7-3,TRBD1,NA,TRBJ2-7,TGTGCCAGCAGCTACCGGGACAGGGGGGGCAGCGAGCAGTACTTC,CASSYRDRGGSEQYF
TRBV6-5,NA,NA,TRBJ1-2,TGTGCCAGCAGCATCAACAGGGAACTCAACTATGGCTACACCTTC,CASSINRELNYGYTF
TRBV11-2,NA,once,TRBJ1-1,TGTGCCAGCAGCTTAGTACAGAAAAACACTGAAGCTTTCTTT,CASSLVQKNTEAFF
TRBV9,NA,NA,TRBJ2-7,TGTGCCAGCAGCGATAAATTTGGCGAGCAGTACTTC,CASSDKFGEQYF
TRBV19,NA,NA,TRBJ2-7,TGTGCCAGTAGTTACCGGGGAGGGGGCTACGAGCAGTACTTC,CASSYRGGGYEQYF
TRBV4-2,NA,NA,TRBJ2-5,TGTGCCAGCAGCCAACAAAGTAGGGAGACCCAGTACTTC,CASSQQSRETQYF